This TCR beta chain was sequenced during a study of CD8 T cells in ankylosing spondylitis. Findings and limits, study-wide: Clones linked to disease were reported to show significant enrichment in matched ankylosing spondylitis synovial fluid.

With 6 bases clipped from V and 8 bases from J, the junction kept 4 bases outside the gene matches. The length of the CDR3 is 12 residues. TCRdb reprocessed the 5' RACE reads via MiXCR and lists one record per CDR3 protein. Of about 250,000 distinct CDR3 sequences in the sample, around 32% were seen once. As concerns this clonotype: Its target is unknown.

Sequencing was performed on blood, either unsorted or a sorted T cell fraction (not recorded which). V gene TRBV12-3 or TRBV12-4 combines with J gene TRBJ2-1, with TRBD2 matching over 7 bases. The clonotype was recovered from a male donor with ankylosing spondylitis or in good health (not recorded which). CDR3 protein: CASSRGEDEQFF. DNA of the CDR3: TGTGCCAGCAGCCGGGGGGAGGATGAGCAGTTCTTC.